These 26 T cell receptor beta chains came from one sample sequenced in a study of blood T cell repertoires in COVID-19. Assay: immunoSEQ multiplex PCR; the TCRdb copy retains only in-frame clones and omits some. The sample carries fewer than 300,000 clones, over 75% recorded once. Sequencing used peripheral blood. These receptors came from a human donor in a cohort sampled during active COVID-19.

The rearrangement links TRBV30 to TRBJ2-7, with 7 bases lining up with TRBD2. Germline V gene lookup returns CDR1 GTSNPN and CDR2 SVGIG (reference sequence). V lost 3 bases to trimming and J lost 3 bases; unmatched junction nucleotides: 8. This CDR3 is built from 14 residues. CDR3 bases: TGTGCCTGGAGGGGGTCTAGCGGATACTACGAGCAGTACTTC. This sequence encodes CAWRGSSGYYEQYF.

The chain employs TRBV2 and TRBJ2-1; D is undetermined. This CDR3 spans 11 amino acids. Germline V CDR1 and CDR2: SNHLY, FYNNEI. The V end lost 1 base, the J end lost 9 bases, and 4 bases lay between the germline ends. DNA of the CDR3: TGTGCCAGCAGTGAAGGGCCTGAGCAGTTCTTC. It translates to CASSEGPEQFF. The whole variable domain, remainder taken from reference TRBV2 and TRBJ2-1, is EPEVTQTPSHQVTQMGQEVILRCVPISNHLYFYWYRQILGQKVEFLVSFYNNEISEKSEIFDDQFSVERPDGSNFTLKIRSTKLEDSAMYFCASSEGPEQFFGPGTRLTVL.

A note on this clone: The sample carries other DNA sequences with the same CDR3. The chain combines TRBV27 with TRBJ2-2; no definite D call. Germline values: CDR1 MNHEY, CDR2 SMNVEV (reference sequence). Trimming took off 1 base at V and 1 base at J, with 4 bases between the two ends. The CDR3 is 14 residues long. CDR3 nucleotide sequence: TGTGCCAGCAGTTTATATAGGAACACCGGGGAGCTGTTTTTT. Its translation: CASSLYRNTGELFF.

The chain links TRBV6-5 to TRBJ2-7; 10 bases line up with TRBD2. This CDR3 spans 15 amino acids. The J segment lost 4 bases and the V segment lost 7 bases, leaving 10 bases of the junction unmatched. Germline CDR1 MNHEY, CDR2 SVGAGI. For the CDR3, the DNA is TGTGCCAGCACCCTGGCTAGCGGGAGATCTTACGAGCAGTACTTC. Translated: CASTLASGRSYEQYF.

The chain employs TRBV7-2 and TRBJ2-1; TRBD1 aligns across 10 bases. In germline, CDR1 is SGHTA, CDR2 FQGNSA. The CDR3 runs to 19 residues. After removal of 1 base from V and 7 bases from J, the junction contained 16 bases not matched to a gene. CDR3 residues: CASSLVVGQGRYFKNEQFF. The CDR3 DNA follows: TGTGCCAGCAGCTTAGTTGTGGGACAGGGGAGGTACTTTAAAAATGAGCAGTTCTTC.

The chain carries TRBV3-1 (or the pseudogene TRBV3-2) and TRBJ1-1, with no clear D. Trimming shortened V by 2 bases and J by 2 bases, and 6 bases separated the two germline ends. Germline CDR1 LGHDT, CDR2 YNNKEL (reference sequence). The CDR3 has 13 amino acids. This CDR3 is CASSQIRNTEAFF. In nucleotides, the CDR3 is TGTGCCAGCAGCCAAATCAGAAACACTGAAGCTTTCTTT.

The rearrangement joins TRBV27 to TRBJ1-3; D ambiguous. Germline V gene data show CDR1 as MNHEY and CDR2 as SMNVEV (reference sequence). This CDR3 has 17 residues. V lost 2 bases to trimming and J lost 4 bases, with 18 bases between them. CDR3 nucleotide sequence: TGTGCCAGCAGTTTAACCTACTCCCTCTTCTCGGGAAACACCATATATTTT. Protein product: CASSLTYSLFSGNTIYF.

The chain is built from TRBV15 and TRBJ1-3, with D possibly matching TRBD1 (6 bases). CDR3 length: 14 residues. From germline, CDR1 is LNHNV and CDR2 YYDKDF (reference sequence). V was trimmed by 4 bases and J by 4 bases, leaving 11 bases between them. CDR3 nucleotide sequence: TGTGCCACCAGCAAGGGGGGGCCGGGAAACACCATATATTTT. Residues: CATSKGGPGNTIYF.

This chain links TRBV11-3 with TRBJ2-2; 7 bases align to TRBD2. CDR1 and CDR2 from the germline V gene are SGHNT and YENEEA. V shed 0 bases, J shed 2 bases, and the junction held 6 bases outside the gene matches. The CDR3 runs to 17 residues. This CDR3 is CASSLEGTKSNTGELFF. For the CDR3, the DNA is TGTGCCAGCAGCTTAGAAGGGACTAAATCTAACACCGGGGAGCTGTTTTTT.

V is TRBV6-2 or TRBV6-3 and J is TRBJ2-5; 7 positions agree with TRBD2. Trimming cost V 4 bases and J 2 bases; bases outside gene matches: 10. The CDR3 has 16 amino acids. CDR1 and CDR2 (germline): MNHEY, SVGEGT. The CDR3 DNA reads TGTGCCAGCAGTTGGGAATCATCGGGGGGACAAGAGACCCAGTACTTC. This encodes CASSWESSGGQETQYF.

V is TRBV10-3 and J is TRBJ2-1; 8 bases fit TRBD1. The germline V gene has CDR1 ENHRY and CDR2 SYGVKD. V was pared by 6 bases and J by 7 bases, with 8 bases of the junction left unmatched. This CDR3 comprises 14 residues. The CDR3: CAISYGQGTNEQFF. The CDR3 DNA reads as TGTGCCATCAGCTACGGACAGGGTACGAATGAGCAGTTCTTC.

The chain couples TRBV6-2 or TRBV6-3 to TRBJ1-4; D is possibly TRBD1 (6 bases). The CDR3 length is 17 residues. V dropped 4 bases and J dropped 0 bases, with 15 bases sitting between them. The germline V gene encodes CDR1 MNHEY and CDR2 SVGEGT. The DNA of the CDR3 is TGTGCCAGCAGTTCCCTTCGACAGGCCGCAACTAATGAAAAACTGTTTTTT. It encodes CASSSLRQAATNEKLFF.

The genes are TRBV5-1 and TRBJ2-5; a possible D gene is TRBD2 (6 bases). CDR1 is SGHRS and CDR2 is YFSETQ in the germline V gene. The CDR3 runs 16 residues. Trimming left V 4 bases short and J 2 bases short, with 18 bases between. This chain's CDR3 is CASSLIPGTRQETQYF. In nucleotides, the CDR3 is TGCGCCAGCAGCCTGATCCCCGGGACTCGTCAAGAGACCCAGTACTTC.

This chain uses TRBV15 with TRBJ2-5; 11 bases fit TRBD2. Trimming removed 0 bases from V and 5 bases from J; junction bases left unmatched: 2. The CDR3 loop spans 15 amino acids. Germline V lookup: CDR1 LNHNV, CDR2 YYDKDF (reference sequence). CDR3 nucleotide sequence: TGTGCCACCAGCAGAGAGCCTAGCGGGGGGGAGACCCAGTACTTC. This gives the protein CATSREPSGGETQYF.

This clone has a handful of counts. The V gene is TRBV7-2, the J gene TRBJ2-7; D gene unclear. Germline lookup yields CDR1 SGHTA and CDR2 FQGNSA. Deletions cut 5 bases from V and 6 bases from J, with 14 bases between. The CDR3 contains 13 residues. The CDR3 sequence is CASSKEMLREQYF. In nucleotides, the CDR3 is TGTGCCAGCAGCAAAGAGATGTTACGCGAGCAGTACTTC.

The V gene is TRBV5-1, the J gene TRBJ2-3, with a tentative D call TRBD2 (5 bases). The CDR3 runs to 14 residues. Germline V CDR1 and CDR2: SGHRS, YFSETQ. Trimming left V 0 bases short and J 6 bases short, with 11 bases between. The CDR3 sequence is CASSLELEQDTQYF. DNA of the CDR3: TGCGCCAGCAGCTTGGAACTAGAGCAGGATACGCAGTATTTT.

This clone has only a few counts. This rearrangement joins TRBV2 to TRBJ2-7; a possible D gene is TRBD1 (6 bases). The CDR3 extends over 15 amino acids. Germline CDR1 is SNHLY and CDR2 is FYNNEI. The germline V and J ends were trimmed by 5 bases and 3 bases, with 17 bases remaining between them. CDR3 DNA: TGTGCCAGCAGTCCGCGGACAGTTACGAACTACGAGCAGTACTTC. It specifies CASSPRTVTNYEQYF. Looking up the rest from reference TRBV2 and TRBJ2-7 gives the full variable domain: EPEVTQTPSHQVTQMGQEVILRCVPISNHLYFYWYRQILGQKVEFLVSFYNNEISEKSEIFDDQFSVERPDGSNFTLKIRSTKLEDSAMYFCASSPRTVTNYEQYFGPGTRLTVT.

The V and J genes are TRBV6-6 and TRBJ1-2; 8 bases align to TRBD1. The CDR3 has 13 amino acids. CDR1 and CDR2 (germline): MNHNY, SVGAGI (reference sequence). Unmatched junction bases numbered 3, after V lost 5 bases and J lost 4 bases. DNA for the CDR3: TGTGCCAGCAGTACAGGGGGAACCTATGGCTACACCTTC. This gives the protein CASSTGGTYGYTF.

CDR3 in amino acids: CASTPGIEETQYF. Written as DNA, the CDR3 is TGTGCCAGCACCCCGGGGATCGAGGAGACCCAGTACTTC. This rearrangement joins TRBV5-4 to TRBJ2-5; a possible D gene is TRBD2 (5 bases). CDR1 SGHNT and CDR2 YYREEE come from the germline V gene (reference sequence). This CDR3 contains 13 residues. The ends were cut back, 6 bases at V and 5 bases at J, with 14 bases in the middle.

Only one count was recorded for this clone. The rearrangement uses TRBV5-1 and TRBJ2-5; the match to TRBD2 covers 12 bases. The J segment lost 5 bases and the V segment lost 4 bases, leaving 9 bases of the junction unmatched. Germline values: CDR1 SGHRS, CDR2 YFSETQ. This CDR3 has 16 amino acids. The CDR3 protein is CASSRVLAGGSETQYF. The CDR3 region has the DNA TGCGCCAGCAGCCGCGTCCTAGCGGGAGGGTCGGAGACCCAGTACTTC.

The chain uses TRBV5-1 and TRBJ2-7, with a possible D match to TRBD1 (5 bases). Trimming took off 4 bases at V and 4 bases at J, with 18 bases between the two ends. CDR1 is SGHRS, CDR2 YFSETQ, per germline. This CDR3 comprises 15 residues. The CDR3 coding sequence is TGCGCCAGCAGCGCAAACACAGGACCAACGTACGAGCAGTACTTC. Residues: CASSANTGPTYEQYF. Together with reference TRBV5-1 and TRBJ2-7, the CDR3 gives the full variable domain: KAGVTQTPRYLIKTRGQQVTLSCSPISGHRSVSWYQQTPGQGLQFLFEYFSETQRNKGNFPGRFSGRQFSNSRSEMNVSTLELGDSALYLCASSANTGPTYEQYFGPGTRLTVT.

This sequence joins TRBV6-6 and TRBJ1-3; no firm D call. The CDR3 covers 13 residues. The germline V and J ends were trimmed by 6 bases and 4 bases, with 10 bases remaining between them. From germline, CDR1 is MNHNY and CDR2 SVGAGI (reference sequence). The CDR3 region is CASSHTPGNTIYF. The CDR3 DNA sequence: TGTGCCAGCAGCCACACCCCCGGAAACACCATATATTTT.

This clone was recorded only once. J is TRBJ2-5 and V is TRBV5-1; a weak D match, TRBD2 (6 bases). From germline, CDR1 is SGHRS and CDR2 YFSETQ. This CDR3 is 15 amino acids long. The V end was cut by 0 bases, the J end by 4 bases, with 13 bases between. The CDR3, as DNA: TGCGCCAGCAGCTTGGGTTCCGGGAGAGGAGAGACCCAGTACTTC. Encoded protein: CASSLGSGRGETQYF.

The chain is built from TRBV28 and TRBJ1-1; possible D gene TRBD1, 6 bases. The CDR3 consists of 11 residues. V lost 7 bases to trimming and J lost 13 bases, with 16 bases between them. Per germline, CDR1 MDHEN and CDR2 SYDVKM. As DNA, the CDR3 is TGTGCCAGCATGGACGGGCCCAGGGGTTTCTTT. Protein product: CASMDGPRGFF. The full variable domain, in which reference TRBV28 and TRBJ1-1 provide the parts outside the CDR3, is DVKVTQSSRYLVKRTGEKVFLECVQDMDHENMFWYRQDPGLGLRLIYFSYDVKMKEKGDIPEGYSVSREKKERFSLILESASTNQTSMYLCASMDGPRGFFGQGTRLTVV.

A word on this clone: Other DNA sequences in the sample encode the same CDR3. The rearrangement links TRBV7-9 to TRBJ1-4; tentative D call: TRBD1 (5 bases). Per germline, CDR1 SEHNR and CDR2 FQNEAQ (reference sequence). The CDR3 contains 14 residues. V lost 0 bases, J lost 5 bases, and 7 bases lay in between. CDR3: CASSLAGGNEKLFF. DNA of the CDR3: TGTGCCAGCAGCTTAGCGGGGGGGAATGAAAAACTGTTTTTT.

This clone was seen once. The genes are TRBV6-5 and TRBJ2-4; 16 bases are a match to TRBD2. V shed 2 bases, J shed 13 bases, and the junction held 5 bases outside the gene matches. CDR1 and CDR2 from the germline V gene are MNHEY and SVGAGI. The CDR3 is 15 residues long. DNA for the CDR3: TGTGCCAGCAGTTACGGGACTAGCGGGAGGGCGGGCCAGTACTTC. Translated, it gives CASSYGTSGRAGQYF.